This TCR beta chain came from a study of blood T cell repertoires in COVID-19. Overall study: T cells, B-cell-depleted T cells, or PBMCs supplied cDNA or gDNA.

This clone was seen a few times. Original analysis: Estimation of nucleated cell counts was performed using reference gene primer amplification. TCRdb's table, derived via immunoSEQ multiplex PCR, lists solely in-frame clones and lacks some. V and J calls and clone size are as listed in that table; D and trimming were resolved from the DNA. The sample shows around 140,000 clones, about four fifths of them seen only once. The V and J ends lost 5 bases and 9 bases respectively, with 16 bases between them. The germline gives CDR1 MDHEN, CDR2 SYDVKM. The CDR3 extends over 14 amino acids. Sequences were obtained from peripheral blood. This TCR was sampled from a human donor in a cohort sampled during active COVID-19. The chain employs TRBV28 and TRBJ1-4, with D possibly being TRBD1 (6 bases). CDR3 DNA sequence: TGTGCCAGCAGTCCCCGGGACACTCATCAAAAACTGTTTTTT. It specifies CASSPRDTHQKLFF.